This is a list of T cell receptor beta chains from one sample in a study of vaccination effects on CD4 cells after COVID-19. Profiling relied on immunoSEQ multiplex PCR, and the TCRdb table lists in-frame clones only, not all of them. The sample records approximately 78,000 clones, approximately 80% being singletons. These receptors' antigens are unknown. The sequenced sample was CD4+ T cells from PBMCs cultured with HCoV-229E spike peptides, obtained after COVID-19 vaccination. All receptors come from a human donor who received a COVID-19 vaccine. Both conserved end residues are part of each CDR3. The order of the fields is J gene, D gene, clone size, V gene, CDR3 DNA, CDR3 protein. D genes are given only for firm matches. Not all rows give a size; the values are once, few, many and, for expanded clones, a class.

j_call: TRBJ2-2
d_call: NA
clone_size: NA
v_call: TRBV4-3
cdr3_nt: TGCGCCAGCAGCCCTGTACGCGTGAACACCGGGGAGCTGTTTTTT
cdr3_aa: CASSPVRVNTGELFF

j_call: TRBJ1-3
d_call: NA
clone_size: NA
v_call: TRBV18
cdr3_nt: TGTGCCAGCTCGCCAACACGGGGTGGCAACACCATATATTTT
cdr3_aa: CASSPTRGGNTIYF

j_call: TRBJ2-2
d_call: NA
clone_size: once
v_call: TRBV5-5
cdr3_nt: TGTGCCAGCAGCTTATTACAGGGCGTGGACACCGGGGAGCTGTTTTTT
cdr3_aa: CASSLLQGVDTGELFF

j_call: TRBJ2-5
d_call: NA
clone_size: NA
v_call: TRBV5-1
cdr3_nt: TGCGCCAGCAGCTTGGGACAGTTAGGGGAGACCCAGTACTTC
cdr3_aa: CASSLGQLGETQYF

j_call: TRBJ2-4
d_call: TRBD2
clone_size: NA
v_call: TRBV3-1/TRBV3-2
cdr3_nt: TGTGCCAGCAGCCAGGGGACTATCAAAAACATTCAGTACTTC
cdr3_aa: CASSQGTIKNIQYF

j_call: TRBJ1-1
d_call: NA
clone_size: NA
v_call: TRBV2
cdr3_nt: TGTGCCAGCAGTGAAGGGAGGGTAAGAGCTTTCTTT
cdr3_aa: CASSEGRVRAFF

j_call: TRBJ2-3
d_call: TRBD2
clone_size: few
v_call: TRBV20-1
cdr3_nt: TGCAGTGCTAGTCGCCCTAGCGGGGCCGTAGATACGCAGTATTTT
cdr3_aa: CSASRPSGAVDTQYF

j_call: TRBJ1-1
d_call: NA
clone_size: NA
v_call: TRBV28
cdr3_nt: TGTGCCAGCAGTACCCGGACCGGGAGGACTGAAGCTTTCTTT
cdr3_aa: CASSTRTGRTEAFF

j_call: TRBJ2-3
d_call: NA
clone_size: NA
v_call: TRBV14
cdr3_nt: TGTGCCAGCAGCCCCAGGAATTTCGGCACAGATACGCAGTATTTT
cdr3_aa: CASSPRNFGTDTQYF

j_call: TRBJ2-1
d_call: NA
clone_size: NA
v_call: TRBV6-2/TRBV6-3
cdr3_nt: TGTGCCAGCAGTGACCCGGGGAGCTCCTACAATGAGCAGTTCTTC
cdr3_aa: CASSDPGSSYNEQFF

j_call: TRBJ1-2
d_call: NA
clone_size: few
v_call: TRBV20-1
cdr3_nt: TGCAGCGCCGATCGACAGATCTTC
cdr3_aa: CSADRQIF

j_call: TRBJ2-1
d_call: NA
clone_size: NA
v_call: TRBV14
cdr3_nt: TGTGCCAGCAGCCCCCCTCGTGGACACGATTCCTACAATGAGCAGTTCTTC
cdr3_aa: CASSPPRGHDSYNEQFF

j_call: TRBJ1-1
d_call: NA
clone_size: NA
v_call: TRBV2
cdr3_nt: TGTGCCAGCAGTGATGGGACTGAGAACACTGAAGCTTTCTTT
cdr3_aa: CASSDGTENTEAFF

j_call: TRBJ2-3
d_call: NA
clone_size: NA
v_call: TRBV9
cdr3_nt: TGTGCCAGCAGCGTAGATGCAGATACGCAGTATTTT
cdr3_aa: CASSVDADTQYF

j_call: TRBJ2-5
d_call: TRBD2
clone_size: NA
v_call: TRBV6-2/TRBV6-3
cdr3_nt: TGTGCCAGCAGCAGACTAGCGGGGGGGCGAGAGACCCAGTACTTC
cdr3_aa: CASSRLAGGRETQYF

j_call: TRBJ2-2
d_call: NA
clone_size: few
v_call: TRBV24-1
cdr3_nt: TGTGCCACCAGTGACCAAACACGCCCCACCGGGGAGCTGTTTTTT
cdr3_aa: CATSDQTRPTGELFF

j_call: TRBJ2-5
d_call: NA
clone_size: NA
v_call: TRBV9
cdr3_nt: TGTGCCAGCAGCGTCCCCCCCGACGGGCAAGAGACCCAGTACTTC
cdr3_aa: CASSVPPDGQETQYF

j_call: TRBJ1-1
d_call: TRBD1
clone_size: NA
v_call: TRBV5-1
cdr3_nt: TGCGCCAGCAGCTTGGGGCAGGGGGCGTTCGGCACTGAAGCTTTCTTT
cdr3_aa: CASSLGQGAFGTEAFF

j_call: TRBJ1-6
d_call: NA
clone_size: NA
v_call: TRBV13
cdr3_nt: TGTGCCAGCAGCCTGAGGGGTCCCCTCCACTTT
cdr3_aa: CASSLRGPLHF

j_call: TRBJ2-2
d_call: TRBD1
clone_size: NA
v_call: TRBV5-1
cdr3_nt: TGCGCCAGCAACGACGATACAGGGGTCTCGAACGGGGAGCTGTTTTTT
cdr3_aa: CASNDDTGVSNGELFF

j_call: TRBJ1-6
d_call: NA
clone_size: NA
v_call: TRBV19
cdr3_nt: TGTGCCAGTAGTAAGAATAATTCACCCCTCCACTTT
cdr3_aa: CASSKNNSPLHF

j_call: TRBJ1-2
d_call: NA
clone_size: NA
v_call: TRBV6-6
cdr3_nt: TGTGCCAGCAGCAAGAGGCGGGGGGGAAACTATGGCTACACCTTC
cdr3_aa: CASSKRRGGNYGYTF

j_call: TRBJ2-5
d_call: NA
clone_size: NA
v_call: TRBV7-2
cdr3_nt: TGTGCCAGCAGCTTAGCCCGGTCGCTGGAGACCCAGTACTTC
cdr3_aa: CASSLARSLETQYF

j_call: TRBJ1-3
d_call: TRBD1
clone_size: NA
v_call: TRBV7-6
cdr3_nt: TGTGCCAGCAGAGAGACAGGGAGCTCTGAAAACACCATATATTTT
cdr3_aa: CASRETGSSENTIYF

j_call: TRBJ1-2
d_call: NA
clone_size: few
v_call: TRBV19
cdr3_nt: TGTGCCAGTAGTATAGGTCCCGACTATGGCTACACCTTC
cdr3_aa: CASSIGPDYGYTF

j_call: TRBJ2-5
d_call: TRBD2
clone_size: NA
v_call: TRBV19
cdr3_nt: TGTGCCAGTAGGGCGGGGGGTAGGGAGACCCAGTACTTC
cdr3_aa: CASRAGGRETQYF

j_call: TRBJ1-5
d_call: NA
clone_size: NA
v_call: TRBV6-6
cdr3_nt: TGTGCCAGCACCACGGGAGGGGCGAATCAGCCCCAGCATTTT
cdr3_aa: CASTTGGANQPQHF

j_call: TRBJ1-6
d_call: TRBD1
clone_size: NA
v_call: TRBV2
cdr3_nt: TGTGCCAGCAGAAGGACAGGGAATAATTCACCCCTCCACTTT
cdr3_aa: CASRRTGNNSPLHF

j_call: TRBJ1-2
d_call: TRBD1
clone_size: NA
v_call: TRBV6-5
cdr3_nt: TGTGCCAGCAGTTGGGGGGACAGGGGAGAATATGGCTACACCTTC
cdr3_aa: CASSWGDRGEYGYTF

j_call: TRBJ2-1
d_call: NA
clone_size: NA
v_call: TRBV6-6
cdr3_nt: TGTGCCAGCAGTTACGGGGGCCTCAATGAGCAGTTCTTC
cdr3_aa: CASSYGGLNEQFF

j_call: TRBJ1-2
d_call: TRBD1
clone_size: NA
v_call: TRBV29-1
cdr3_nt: TGCAGCGCAAAGGAGGGGGCCCGGGGCTACACCTTC
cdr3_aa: CSAKEGARGYTF

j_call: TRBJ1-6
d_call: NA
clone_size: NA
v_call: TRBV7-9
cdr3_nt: TGTGCCAGCAGCTTAATACAGATAAATTCACCCCTCCACTTT
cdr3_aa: CASSLIQINSPLHF

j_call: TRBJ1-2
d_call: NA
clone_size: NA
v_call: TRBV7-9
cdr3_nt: TGTGCCAGCAGCCGATCCGGGCAGTATGGCTACACCTTC
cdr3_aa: CASSRSGQYGYTF

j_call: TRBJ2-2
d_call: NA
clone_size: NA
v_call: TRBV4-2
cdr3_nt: TGTGCCAGCAGCCAAGAGGCAGGAAGCACCGGGGAGCTGTTTTTT
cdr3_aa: CASSQEAGSTGELFF

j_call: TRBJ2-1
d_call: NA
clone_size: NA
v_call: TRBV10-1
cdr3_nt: TGCGCCAGCAGTGTTGGAGGGACCCTTCTAACCGGCTCCTACAATGAGCAGTTCTTC
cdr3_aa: CASSVGGTLLTGSYNEQFF

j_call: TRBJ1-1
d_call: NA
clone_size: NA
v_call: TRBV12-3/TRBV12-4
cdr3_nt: TGTGCCAGCAGGCCCCGCCAGCTCACTGAAGCTTTCTTT
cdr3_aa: CASRPRQLTEAFF

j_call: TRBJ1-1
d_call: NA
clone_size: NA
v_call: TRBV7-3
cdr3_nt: TGTGCCAGCAGCTTAGGTCTATCGAACACTGAAGCTTTCTTT
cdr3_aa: CASSLGLSNTEAFF

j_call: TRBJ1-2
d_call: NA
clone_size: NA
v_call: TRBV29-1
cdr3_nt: TGCAGCGTCGCTTTGGGGCTTGACTATGGCTACACCTTC
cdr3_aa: CSVALGLDYGYTF

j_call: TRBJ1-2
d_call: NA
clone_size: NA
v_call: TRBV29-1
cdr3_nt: TGCAGCGTAGAGGACACCTCTAACTATGGCTACACCTTC
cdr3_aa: CSVEDTSNYGYTF

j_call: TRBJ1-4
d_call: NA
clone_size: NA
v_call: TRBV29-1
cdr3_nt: TGCAGCGTTCTCCATATTAATGAAAAACTGTTTTTT
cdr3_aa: CSVLHINEKLFF

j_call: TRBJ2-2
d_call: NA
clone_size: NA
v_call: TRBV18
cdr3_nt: TGTGCCAGCTCACCATTGAGCACCGGGGAGCTGTTTTTT
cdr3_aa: CASSPLSTGELFF

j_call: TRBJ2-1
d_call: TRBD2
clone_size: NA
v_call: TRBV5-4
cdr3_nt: TGTGCCAGCAGCTTGGATGGCGGGGGATCCTACAATGAGCAGTTCTTC
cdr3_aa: CASSLDGGGSYNEQFF

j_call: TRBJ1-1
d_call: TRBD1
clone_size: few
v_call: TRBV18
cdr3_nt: TGTGCCAGCTCGGCGGGACAGGGACAGGGCACTGAAGCTTTCTTT
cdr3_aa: CASSAGQGQGTEAFF

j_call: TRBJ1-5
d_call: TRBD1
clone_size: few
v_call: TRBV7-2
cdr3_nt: TGTGCCAGCAGCTTATACAGGGGCGATCAGCCCCAGCATTTT
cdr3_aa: CASSLYRGDQPQHF

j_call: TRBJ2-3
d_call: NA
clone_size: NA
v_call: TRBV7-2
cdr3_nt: TGTGCCAGCAGCCCAGCGGGCGCGCTCACCAATACGCAGTATTTT
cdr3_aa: CASSPAGALTNTQYF

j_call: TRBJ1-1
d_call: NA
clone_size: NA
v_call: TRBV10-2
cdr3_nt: TGCGCCAGCACCATCTCCGGGCCGAACACTGAAGCTTTCTTT
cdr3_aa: CASTISGPNTEAFF

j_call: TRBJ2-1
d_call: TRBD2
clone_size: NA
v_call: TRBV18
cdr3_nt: TGTGCCAGCTCACCTCGGATAGCGGGGGCCAGCTCCTACAATGAGCAGTTCTTC
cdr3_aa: CASSPRIAGASSYNEQFF

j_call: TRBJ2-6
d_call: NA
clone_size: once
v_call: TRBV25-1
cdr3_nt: TGTGCCAGCCACGCTGATCGTACAGGGACCGGGGCCAACGTCCTGACTTTC
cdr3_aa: CASHADRTGTGANVLTF